A selection of T cell receptor beta chains follows, all from one sample in a study of blood T cell repertoires in COVID-19. The data were produced by immunoSEQ multiplex PCR, yet TCRdb's version contains in-frame clones alone and is incomplete. The sample records 170,000 or so clones, 90% being singletons. Sequenced: peripheral blood. These receptors came from a man aged 50-60 years with acute or convalescent COVID-19. Both conserved end residues are part of each CDR3. A D gene is named only where the DNA matches it firmly. Rows may omit the clone size; those that give it use once, few, many or a size class.

TRBV19,NA,TRBJ2-5,TRBD2,17,CASSIDPRREQKETQYF,TGTGCCAGTAGTATCGACCCCCGGCGGGAGCAGAAGGAGACCCAGTACTTC
TRBV5-4,NA,TRBJ1-2,NA,13,CASSGGTNYGYTF,TGTGCCAGCAGTGGCGGAACGAACTATGGCTACACCTTC
TRBV7-2,NA,TRBJ1-1,NA,16,CASSLVGGRGNTEAFF,TGTGCCAGCAGCTTAGTGGGGGGGCGCGGAAACACTGAAGCTTTCTTT
TRBV4-2,NA,TRBJ2-3,TRBD2,17,CASSQEGTSGGGDTQYF,TGTGCCAGCAGCCAAGAAGGGACTAGCGGGGGGGGAGATACGCAGTATTTT
TRBV5-4,NA,TRBJ2-7,NA,14,CASSLPESPHEQYF,TGTGCCAGCAGCTTGCCGGAGTCCCCCCACGAGCAGTACTTC
TRBV5-1,NA,TRBJ2-2,NA,14,CASSQTTGPGELFF,TGCGCCAGCAGCCAAACGACAGGACCCGGGGAGCTGTTTTTT
TRBV5-8,NA,TRBJ2-7,TRBD2,15,CASSLWTSGIYEQYF,TGTGCCAGCAGCTTGTGGACTAGCGGGATCTACGAGCAGTACTTC
TRBV10-3,NA,TRBJ1-2,NA,14,CAIRDLDRDYGYTF,TGTGCCATCAGGGACCTGGACAGAGACTATGGCTACACCTTC
TRBV7-9,NA,TRBJ2-6,NA,16,CASSFFGVSGANVLTF,TGTGCCAGCAGCTTTTTCGGGGTCTCTGGGGCCAACGTCCTGACTTTC
TRBV6-5,NA,TRBJ2-3,NA,15,CASSYSALITDTQYF,TGTGCCAGCAGTTATTCCGCGCTTATCACAGATACGCAGTATTTT
TRBV11-2,NA,TRBJ2-1,NA,14,CASSLVPLYGEQFF,TGTGCCAGCAGCTTAGTTCCCCTCTACGGTGAGCAGTTCTTC
TRBV29-1,NA,TRBJ2-1,TRBD2,15,CSVEARGLSNNEQFF,TGCAGCGTTGAAGCCCGGGGACTATCTAACAATGAGCAGTTCTTC
TRBV9,NA,TRBJ2-1,TRBD1,15,CASSGKGQGNNEQFF,TGTGCCAGCAGCGGAAAGGGACAGGGTAACAATGAGCAGTTCTTC
TRBV7-6,NA,TRBJ2-5,TRBD2,16,CASSLMTSGNQETQYF,TGTGCCAGCAGCCTAATGACTAGCGGAAACCAAGAGACCCAGTACTTC
TRBV7-6,NA,TRBJ2-6,TRBD2,19,CASSLARAGGVEGANVLTF,TGTGCCAGCAGCCTTGCTCGGGCTGGGGGGGTGGAAGGGGCCAACGTCCTGACTTTC
TRBV10-3,NA,TRBJ2-5,TRBD2,15,CAISEGEGMRETQYF,TGTGCCATCAGTGAAGGGGAGGGGATGAGGGAGACCCAGTACTTC
TRBV29-1,NA,TRBJ2-7,TRBD2,15,CSVEDMSSGPYEQYF,TGCAGCGTTGAAGATATGTCTAGCGGGCCCTACGAGCAGTACTTC
TRBV15,NA,TRBJ1-3,NA,14,CATTGEGSGNTIYF,TGTGCCACCACGGGGGAAGGCTCTGGAAACACCATATATTTT
TRBV10-3,NA,TRBJ1-2,TRBD1,17,CAISLRLTRDSEVGYTF,TGTGCCATCAGTCTGAGGTTAACTCGGGACAGCGAGGTTGGCTACACCTTC
TRBV6-5,NA,TRBJ1-4,NA,13,CASSLDLDEKLFF,TGTGCCAGCAGTCTGGACTTGGACGAAAAACTGTTTTTT
TRBV28,NA,TRBJ1-2,NA,15,CASSTAQGTPGGYTF,TGTGCCAGCAGTACAGCTCAGGGGACCCCTGGTGGCTACACCTTC
TRBV18,NA,TRBJ1-2,NA,12,CASSLNRDGYTF,TGTGCCAGCTCACTCAACAGGGATGGCTACACCTTC
TRBV4-3,NA,TRBJ1-6,NA,16,CASSQEMSSYNSPLHF,TGCGCCAGCAGCCAAGAGATGAGCTCCTATAATTCACCCCTCCACTTT
TRBV7-9,NA,TRBJ2-7,NA,13,CASSPPDSYEQYF,TGTGCCAGCAGCCCACCGGACAGCTACGAGCAGTACTTC
TRBV5-4,NA,TRBJ2-1,TRBD1,15,CATRDRANSYNEQFF,TGTGCCACCAGGGACAGGGCTAACTCCTACAATGAGCAGTTCTTC
TRBV6-6,NA,TRBJ1-1,NA,12,CASSHPTGTAFF,TGTGCCAGCAGCCACCCTACAGGGACAGCTTTCTTT
TRBV2,NA,TRBJ2-1,NA,16,CASTPGGGVSYNEQFF,TGTGCCAGCACCCCCGGCGGCGGGGTATCCTACAATGAGCAGTTCTTC
TRBV4-3,NA,TRBJ1-2,NA,15,CASSQVRLPNYGYTF,TGCGCCAGCAGCCAAGTTAGACTTCCTAACTATGGCTACACCTTC
TRBV5-1,few,TRBJ2-7,TRBD2,15,CASSLTSGSYYEQYF,TGCGCCAGCAGCTTGACCAGCGGGAGTTACTACGAGCAGTACTTC
TRBV5-8,once,TRBJ2-2,NA,13,CASSLYYTGELFF,TGTGCCAGCAGCTTATACTATACCGGGGAGCTGTTTTTT
TRBV7-8,NA,TRBJ1-1,NA,14,CASSLNVRITEAFF,TGTGCCAGCAGCTTAAATGTCAGGATCACTGAAGCTTTCTTT
TRBV7-2,once,TRBJ1-1,TRBD1,14,CASSADRKGTEAFF,TGTGCCAGCAGCGCGGACAGGAAGGGGACTGAAGCTTTCTTT
TRBV19,once,TRBJ1-4,NA,15,CASSIRQQSNEKLFF,TGTGCCAGTAGTATAAGACAGCAATCCAATGAAAAACTGTTTTTT
TRBV7-2,NA,TRBJ2-7,TRBD2,17,CASSPGGGHPTPYEQYF,TGTGCCAGCAGCCCGGGGGGAGGTCATCCTACCCCCTACGAGCAGTACTTC
TRBV6-5,NA,TRBJ2-5,NA,13,CASKSGGQETQYF,TGTGCCAGCAAATCTGGAGGACAAGAGACCCAGTACTTC
TRBV7-6,NA,TRBJ1-6,TRBD1,18,CASSLVASGGRNNSPLHF,TGTGCCAGCAGCTTAGTGGCCTCAGGGGGTCGGAATAATTCACCCCTCCACTTT
TRBV30,NA,TRBJ2-5,TRBD1,15,CAWRDTGGSRETQYF,TGTGCCTGGAGGGATACAGGGGGTTCGAGAGAGACCCAGTACTTC
TRBV28,few,TRBJ2-1,NA,14,CASFPGAPYNEQFF,TGTGCCAGCTTTCCTGGGGCACCATACAATGAGCAGTTCTTC
TRBV2,NA,TRBJ2-5,TRBD2,15,CASSEGAGGSKTQYF,TGTGCCAGCAGTGAAGGAGCGGGGGGGTCGAAGACCCAGTACTTC
TRBV19,NA,TRBJ2-1,TRBD1,14,CASNPGTEYNEQFF,TGTGCCAGTAACCCCGGGACAGAGTACAATGAGCAGTTCTTC
TRBV6-5,NA,TRBJ1-1,NA,15,CASSSSRGLNTEAFF,TGTGCCAGCAGTTCGTCTCGGGGGTTGAACACTGAAGCTTTCTTT
TRBV5-4,NA,TRBJ1-6,TRBD1,15,CASSSPGQGNSPLHF,TGTGCCAGCAGCTCGCCGGGACAGGGTAATTCACCCCTCCACTTT
TRBV4-1,NA,TRBJ2-1,NA,15,CASSQVGTGWDEQFF,TGCGCCAGCAGCCAAGTTGGGACTGGCTGGGATGAGCAGTTCTTC
TRBV28,NA,TRBJ2-2,TRBD1,15,CASSLPGQGTGELFF,TGTGCCAGCAGCCTCCCGGGACAGGGTACCGGGGAGCTGTTTTTT
TRBV27,few,TRBJ1-1,NA,17,CASRNRGSFLVNTEAFF,TGTGCCAGCCGCAATAGGGGTTCTTTTCTTGTGAACACTGAAGCTTTCTTT
TRBV7-2,NA,TRBJ1-1,NA,15,CASSLSVQGSTEAFF,TGTGCCAGCAGCTTATCGGTACAGGGTAGCACTGAAGCTTTCTTT
TRBV27,once,TRBJ1-1,NA,14,CASGPAYPHTEAFF,TGTGCCAGCGGCCCTGCTTACCCCCACACTGAAGCTTTCTTT
TRBV15,NA,TRBJ2-6,NA,15,CATSRDRARANVLTF,TGTGCCACCAGCAGAGACAGGGCTAGGGCCAACGTCCTGACTTTC
TRBV29-1,NA,TRBJ2-1,NA,14,CSVKRREVVNEQFF,TGCAGCGTTAAAAGGAGGGAGGTTGTTAATGAGCAGTTCTTC
TRBV3-1/TRBV3-2,NA,TRBJ2-1,NA,18,CASSQEVGGDYAFDEQFF,TGTGCCAGCAGCCAAGAGGTCGGTGGAGACTATGCGTTCGATGAGCAGTTCTTC
TRBV27,NA,TRBJ2-2,NA,15,CASSLEGLYTGELFF,TGTGCCAGCAGTTTGGAGGGGCTTTACACCGGGGAGCTGTTTTTT
TRBV28,NA,TRBJ1-5,NA,14,CASSFGQGPSPQHF,TGTGCCAGCAGTTTCGGGCAGGGCCCCTCGCCCCAGCATTTT
TRBV6-6,once,TRBJ1-1,NA,17,CASSPTRQGTMNTEAFF,TGTGCCAGCAGTCCTACCCGGCAGGGTACTATGAACACTGAAGCTTTCTTT
TRBV11-3,once,TRBJ2-3,TRBD2,15,CASSEGLASTDTQYF,TGTGCCAGCAGCGAGGGACTAGCGAGCACAGATACGCAGTATTTT
TRBV6-5,NA,TRBJ2-6,NA,15,CASSYRTTGANVLTF,TGTGCCAGCAGTTACAGGACTACTGGGGCCAACGTCCTGACTTTC
TRBV13,NA,TRBJ2-7,TRBD2,18,CASSLEARRDYSSYEQYF,TGTGCCAGCAGCTTGGAGGCCCGAAGGGACTATAGCTCCTACGAGCAGTACTTC
TRBV2,NA,TRBJ1-5,TRBD1,19,CASSELRGQGGYSNQPQHF,TGTGCCAGCAGTGAGTTGAGGGGACAGGGGGGATATAGCAATCAGCCCCAGCATTTT
TRBV18,NA,TRBJ1-2,NA,16,CASSPPNSQAGDGYTF,TGTGCCAGCTCACCACCTAACTCCCAGGCCGGGGATGGCTACACCTTC
TRBV15,NA,TRBJ1-1,TRBD1,17,CATSRDSSGTGTAEAFF,TGTGCCACCAGCAGAGACTCGTCCGGGACAGGGACCGCTGAAGCTTTCTTT
TRBV2,NA,TRBJ2-5,NA,15,CASGRGGGLQETQYF,TGTGCCAGCGGGAGGGGAGGGGGTCTCCAAGAGACCCAGTACTTC